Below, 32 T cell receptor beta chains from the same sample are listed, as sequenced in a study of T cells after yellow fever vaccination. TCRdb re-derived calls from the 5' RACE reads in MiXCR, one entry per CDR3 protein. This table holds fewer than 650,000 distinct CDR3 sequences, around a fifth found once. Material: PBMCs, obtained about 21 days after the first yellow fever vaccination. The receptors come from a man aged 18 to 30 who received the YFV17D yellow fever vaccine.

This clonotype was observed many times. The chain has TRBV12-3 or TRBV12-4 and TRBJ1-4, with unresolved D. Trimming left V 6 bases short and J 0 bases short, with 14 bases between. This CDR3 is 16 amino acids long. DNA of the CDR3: TGTGCCAGCAGCTTGTTGGTCAGTGCAACTAATGAAAAACTGTTTTTT. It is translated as CASSLLVSATNEKLFF.

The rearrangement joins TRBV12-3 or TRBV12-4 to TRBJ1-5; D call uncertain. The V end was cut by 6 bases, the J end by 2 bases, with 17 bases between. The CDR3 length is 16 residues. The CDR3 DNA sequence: TGTGCCAGCAGCCTGTCGATCGGCCCCCGCAATCAGCCCCAGCATTTT. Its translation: CASSLSIGPRNQPQHF.

The CDR3 sequence is CASSQSPGGQNEQFF. The CDR3, as DNA: TGTGCCAGCAGCCAGAGTCCGGGGGGGCAGAATGAGCAGTTCTTC. The chain links TRBV3-1 to TRBJ2-1, with 8 bases identical to TRBD2. CDR1 and CDR2 from the germline V gene are LGHDT and YNNKEL (reference sequence). After removal of 3 bases from V and 7 bases from J, the junction contained 8 bases not matched to a gene. The CDR3 has 15 amino acids.

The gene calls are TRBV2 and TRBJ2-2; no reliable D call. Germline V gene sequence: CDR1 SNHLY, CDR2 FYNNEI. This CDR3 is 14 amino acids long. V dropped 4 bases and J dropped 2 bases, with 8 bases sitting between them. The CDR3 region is CASSALRNTGELFF. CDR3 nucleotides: TGTGCCAGCAGTGCCCTAAGAAACACCGGGGAGCTGTTTTTT.

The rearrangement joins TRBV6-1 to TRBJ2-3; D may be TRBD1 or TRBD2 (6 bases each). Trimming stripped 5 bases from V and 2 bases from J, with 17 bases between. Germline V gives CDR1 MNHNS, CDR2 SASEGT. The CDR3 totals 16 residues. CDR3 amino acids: CASSQLGGADTDTQYF. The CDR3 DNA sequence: TGTGCCAGCAGTCAACTGGGGGGCGCTGACACAGATACGCAGTATTTT.

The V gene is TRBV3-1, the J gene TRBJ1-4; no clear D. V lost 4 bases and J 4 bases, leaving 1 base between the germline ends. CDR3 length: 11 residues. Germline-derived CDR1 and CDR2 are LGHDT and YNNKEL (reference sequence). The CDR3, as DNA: TGTGCCAGCAGCCGTAATGAAAAACTGTTTTTT. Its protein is CASSRNEKLFF. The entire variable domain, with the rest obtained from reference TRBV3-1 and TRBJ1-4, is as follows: DTAVSQTPKYLVTQMGNDKSIKCEQNLGHDTMYWYKQDSKKFLKIMFSYNNKELIINETVPNRFSPKSPDKAHLNLHINSLELGDSAVYFCASSRNEKLFFGSGTQLSVL.

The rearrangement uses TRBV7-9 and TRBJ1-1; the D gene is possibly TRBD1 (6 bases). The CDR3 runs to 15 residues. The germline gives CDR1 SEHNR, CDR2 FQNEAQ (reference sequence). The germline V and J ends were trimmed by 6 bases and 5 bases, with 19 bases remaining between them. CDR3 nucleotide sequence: TGTGCCAGCAGTCATTTTGCGGGGGCAGGGACTGAAGCTTTCTTT. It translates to CASSHFAGAGTEAFF.

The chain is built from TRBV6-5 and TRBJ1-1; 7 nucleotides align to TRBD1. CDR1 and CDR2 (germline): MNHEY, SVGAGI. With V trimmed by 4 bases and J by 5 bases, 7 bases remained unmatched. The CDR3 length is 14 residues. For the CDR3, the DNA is TGTGCCAGCAGTTCCAGACAGGGTTGGACTGAAGCTTTCTTT. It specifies CASSSRQGWTEAFF.

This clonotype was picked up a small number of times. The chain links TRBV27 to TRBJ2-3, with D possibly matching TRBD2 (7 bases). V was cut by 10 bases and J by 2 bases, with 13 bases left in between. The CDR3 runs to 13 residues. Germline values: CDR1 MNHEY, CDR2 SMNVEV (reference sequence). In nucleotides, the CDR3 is TGTGCCACCAAAGGGGGGGCCACAGATACGCAGTATTTT. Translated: CATKGGATDTQYF.

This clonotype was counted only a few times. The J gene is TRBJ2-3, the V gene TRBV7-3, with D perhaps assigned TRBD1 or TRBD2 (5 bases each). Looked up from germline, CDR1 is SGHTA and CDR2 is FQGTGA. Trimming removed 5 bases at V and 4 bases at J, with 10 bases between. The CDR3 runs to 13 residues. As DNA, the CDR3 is TGTGCCAGCAGCCGCCGGGACGCAGATACGCAGTATTTT. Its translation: CASSRRDADTQYF.

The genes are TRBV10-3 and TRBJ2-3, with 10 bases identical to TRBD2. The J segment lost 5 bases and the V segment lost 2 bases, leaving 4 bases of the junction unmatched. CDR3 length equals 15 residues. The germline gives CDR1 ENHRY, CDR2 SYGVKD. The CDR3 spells CAISEGAGGQDTQYF. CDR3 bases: TGTGCCATCAGTGAGGGAGCGGGGGGGCAAGATACGCAGTATTTT.

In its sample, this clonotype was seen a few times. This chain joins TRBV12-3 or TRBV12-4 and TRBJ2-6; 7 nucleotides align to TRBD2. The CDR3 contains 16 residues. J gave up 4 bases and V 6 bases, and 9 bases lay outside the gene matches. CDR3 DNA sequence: TGTGCCAGCAGATCCTATGGGAGGGTAGGGGCCAACGTCCTGACTTTC. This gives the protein CASRSYGRVGANVLTF.

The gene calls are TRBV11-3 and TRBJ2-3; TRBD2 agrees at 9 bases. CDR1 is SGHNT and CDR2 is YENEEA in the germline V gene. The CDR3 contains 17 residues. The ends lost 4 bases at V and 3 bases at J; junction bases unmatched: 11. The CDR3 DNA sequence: TGTGCCAGCAGCTCGAGAGAGGCGGGGGGGAAAACAGATACGCAGTATTTT. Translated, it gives CASSSREAGGKTDTQYF.

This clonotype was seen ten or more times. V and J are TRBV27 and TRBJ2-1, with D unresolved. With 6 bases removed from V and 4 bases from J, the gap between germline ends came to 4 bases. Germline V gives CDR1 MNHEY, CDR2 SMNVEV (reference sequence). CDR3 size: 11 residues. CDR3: CASSQYNEQFF. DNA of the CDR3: TGTGCCAGCAGCCAATACAATGAGCAGTTCTTC.

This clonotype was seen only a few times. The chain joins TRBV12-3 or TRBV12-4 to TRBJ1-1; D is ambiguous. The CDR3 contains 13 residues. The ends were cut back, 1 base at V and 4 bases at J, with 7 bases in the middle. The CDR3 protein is CASSLVESTEAFF. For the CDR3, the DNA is TGTGCCAGCAGTTTAGTCGAAAGCACTGAAGCTTTCTTT.

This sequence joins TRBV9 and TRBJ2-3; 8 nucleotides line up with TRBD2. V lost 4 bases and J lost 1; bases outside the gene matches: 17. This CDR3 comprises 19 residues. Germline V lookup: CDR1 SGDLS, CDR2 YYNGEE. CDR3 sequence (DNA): TGTGCCAGCAGCTTCCGACCCCTTGGGGGAGCGGGGGGCACAGATACGCAGTATTTT. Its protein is CASSFRPLGGAGGTDTQYF.

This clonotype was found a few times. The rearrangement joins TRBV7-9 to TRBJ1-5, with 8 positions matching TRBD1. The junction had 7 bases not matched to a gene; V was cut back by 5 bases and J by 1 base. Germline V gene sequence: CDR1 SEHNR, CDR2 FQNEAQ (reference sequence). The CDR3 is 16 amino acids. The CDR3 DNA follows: TGTGCCAGCAGCGCAGGACAGGGCTCAAGCAATCAGCCCCAGCATTTT. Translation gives CASSAGQGSSNQPQHF.

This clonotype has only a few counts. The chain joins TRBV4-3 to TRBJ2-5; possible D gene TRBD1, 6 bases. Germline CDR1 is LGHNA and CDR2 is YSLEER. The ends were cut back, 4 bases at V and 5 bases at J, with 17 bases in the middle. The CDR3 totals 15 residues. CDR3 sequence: CASSRMSGEGETQYF. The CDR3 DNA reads TGCGCCAGCAGCCGAATGTCAGGGGAAGGGGAGACCCAGTACTTC.

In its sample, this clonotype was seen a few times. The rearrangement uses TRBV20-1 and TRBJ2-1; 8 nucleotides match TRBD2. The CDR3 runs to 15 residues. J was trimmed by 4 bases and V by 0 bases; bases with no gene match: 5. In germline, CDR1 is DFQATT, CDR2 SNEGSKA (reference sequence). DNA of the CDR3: TGCAGTGCTAGAGAAGGGGTAGCGGGGTACAATGAGCAGTTCTTC. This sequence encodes CSAREGVAGYNEQFF.

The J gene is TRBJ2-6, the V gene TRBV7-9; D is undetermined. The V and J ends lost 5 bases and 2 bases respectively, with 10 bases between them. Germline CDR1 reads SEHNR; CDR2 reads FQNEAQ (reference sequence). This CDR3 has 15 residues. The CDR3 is CASSPKFPGANVLTF. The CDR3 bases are TGTGCCAGCAGCCCTAAATTTCCTGGGGCCAACGTCCTGACTTTC.

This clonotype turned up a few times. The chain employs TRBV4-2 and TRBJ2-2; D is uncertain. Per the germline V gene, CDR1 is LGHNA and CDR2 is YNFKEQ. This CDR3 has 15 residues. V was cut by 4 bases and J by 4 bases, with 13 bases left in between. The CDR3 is CASSLSLWPTGELFF. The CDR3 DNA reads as TGTGCCAGCAGCCTCTCGTTGTGGCCCACCGGGGAGCTGTTTTTT.

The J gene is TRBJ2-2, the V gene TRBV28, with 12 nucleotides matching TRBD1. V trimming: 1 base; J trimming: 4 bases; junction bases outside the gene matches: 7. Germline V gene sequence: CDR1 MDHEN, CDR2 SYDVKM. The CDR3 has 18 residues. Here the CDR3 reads CASSLFGTGGHSTGELFF. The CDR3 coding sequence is TGTGCCAGCAGTTTATTTGGGACAGGGGGCCATTCCACCGGGGAGCTGTTTTTT.

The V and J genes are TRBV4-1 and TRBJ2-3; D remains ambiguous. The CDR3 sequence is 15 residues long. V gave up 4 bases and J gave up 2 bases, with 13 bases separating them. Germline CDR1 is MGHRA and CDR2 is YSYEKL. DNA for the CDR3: TGCGCCAGCAGCCCCTCCGTCGGTTACACAGATACGCAGTATTTT. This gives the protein CASSPSVGYTDTQYF.

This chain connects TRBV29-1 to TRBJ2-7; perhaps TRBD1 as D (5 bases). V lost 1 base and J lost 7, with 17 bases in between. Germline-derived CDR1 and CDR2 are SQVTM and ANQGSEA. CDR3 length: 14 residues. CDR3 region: CSVEGRKGYREQYF. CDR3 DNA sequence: TGCAGCGTTGAAGGTCGAAAGGGGTATAGGGAGCAGTACTTC.

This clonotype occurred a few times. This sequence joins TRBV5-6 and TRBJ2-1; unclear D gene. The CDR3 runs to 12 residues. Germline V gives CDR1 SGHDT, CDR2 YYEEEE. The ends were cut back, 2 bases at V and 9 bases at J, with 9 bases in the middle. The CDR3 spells CASSFAVAEQFF. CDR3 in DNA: TGTGCCAGCAGCTTCGCTGTAGCTGAGCAGTTCTTC. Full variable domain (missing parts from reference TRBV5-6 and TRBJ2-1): DAGVTQSPTHLIKTRGQQVTLRCSPKSGHDTVSWYQQALGQGPQFIFQYYEEEERQRGNFPDRFSGHQFPNYSSELNVNALLLGDSALYLCASSFAVAEQFFGPGTRLTVL.

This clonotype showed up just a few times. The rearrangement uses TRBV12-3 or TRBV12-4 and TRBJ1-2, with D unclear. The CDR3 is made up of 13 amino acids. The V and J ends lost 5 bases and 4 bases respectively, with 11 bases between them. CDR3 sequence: CASSLNAGYGYTF. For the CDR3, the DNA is TGTGCCAGCAGTCTAAACGCTGGCTATGGCTACACCTTC.

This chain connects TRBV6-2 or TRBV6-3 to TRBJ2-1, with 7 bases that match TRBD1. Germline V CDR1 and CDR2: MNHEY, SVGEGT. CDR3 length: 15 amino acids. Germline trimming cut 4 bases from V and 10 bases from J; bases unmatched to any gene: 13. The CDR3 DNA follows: TGTGCCAGCAGTTCGACAGGGATCGGTCTGGTGGAGCAGTTCTTC. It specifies CASSSTGIGLVEQFF.

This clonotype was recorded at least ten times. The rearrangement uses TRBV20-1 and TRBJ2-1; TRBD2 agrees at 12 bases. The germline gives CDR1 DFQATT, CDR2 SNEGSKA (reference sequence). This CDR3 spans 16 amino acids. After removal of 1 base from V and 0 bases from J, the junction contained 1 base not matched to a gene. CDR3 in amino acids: CSARGLAGDSYNEQFF. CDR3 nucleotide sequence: TGCAGTGCTAGAGGACTAGCGGGGGACTCCTACAATGAGCAGTTCTTC.

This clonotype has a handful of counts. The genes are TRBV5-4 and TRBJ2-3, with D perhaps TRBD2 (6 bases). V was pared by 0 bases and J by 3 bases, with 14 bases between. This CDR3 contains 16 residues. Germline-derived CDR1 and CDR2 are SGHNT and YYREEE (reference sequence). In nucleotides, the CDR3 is TGTGCCAGCAGCTTGGTAATGTCAGGGACTACAGATACGCAGTATTTT. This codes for CASSLVMSGTTDTQYF.

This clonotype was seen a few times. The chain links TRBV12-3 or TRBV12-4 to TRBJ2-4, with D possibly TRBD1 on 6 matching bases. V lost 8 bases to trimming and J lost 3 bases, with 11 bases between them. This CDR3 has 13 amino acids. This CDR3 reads CASEMDSKNIQYF. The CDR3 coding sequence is TGTGCCAGCGAAATGGACAGCAAAAACATTCAGTACTTC.

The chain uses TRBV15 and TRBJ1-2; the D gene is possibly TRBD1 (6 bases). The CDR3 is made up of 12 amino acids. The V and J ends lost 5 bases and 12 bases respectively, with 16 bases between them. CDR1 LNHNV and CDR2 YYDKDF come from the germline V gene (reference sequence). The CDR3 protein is CATSGYSGQDTF. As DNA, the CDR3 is TGTGCCACCAGCGGGTACTCGGGACAAGACACCTTC.

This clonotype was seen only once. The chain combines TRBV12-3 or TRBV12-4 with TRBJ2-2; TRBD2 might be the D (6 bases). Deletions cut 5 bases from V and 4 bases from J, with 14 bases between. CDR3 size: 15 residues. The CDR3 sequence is CASSQPSRGTGELFF. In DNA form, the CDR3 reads TGTGCCAGCAGTCAACCCTCGCGGGGCACCGGGGAGCTGTTTTTT.